This T cell receptor (beta chain) was identified during a study of shared clonotypes between healthy human individuals. On the study more broadly: Aged 18 to 49, the donors were two women and a few men. Each donor's CD8 memory used one plate, CD8 naive two, each CD4 subset three.

The germline gives CDR1 SGHKS, CDR2 YYEKEE (reference sequence). There are 13 residues in the CDR3. V was clipped by 5 bases and J by 3 bases, with 8 bases between them. Study observations and caveats: The sharing of about 5% of naive CD4 clonotypes was seen across a handful of donors.

Replicate PCRs for sorted subsets used approximately 190 ng DNA; this equaled 25,000 to 35,000 T cell genomes. Generated by immunoSEQ multiplex PCR, the TCRdb table keeps only in-frame clones and is missing some. The profile shows around 940,000 clones, about 80% of them singletons. Comments on this clone: The antigen remains undetermined.

This receptor was identified in a man aged 18 to 35 in good health. Sample: memory CD4+ T cells sorted from blood. Subset noted: CD45RA-negative fraction. The chain couples TRBV5-5 to TRBJ1-4; a weak D match, TRBD1 (6 bases). The CDR3 is CASRGGANEKLFF. The CDR3 nucleotides are TGTGCCAGCAGAGGGGGGGCTAATGAAAAACTGTTTTTT.